Below, one TCR beta chain is given with its context. These data originate in a study of blood T cell repertoires in COVID-19. Generated by immunoSEQ multiplex PCR, the TCRdb table keeps only in-frame clones and is missing some. The data contain 170,000 or so clones, 80% to 90% of them singletons. CDR3 size: 15 residues. Germline CDR1 reads SGHTA; CDR2 reads FQGTGA. The germline V and J ends were trimmed by 5 bases and 6 bases, with 17 bases remaining between them. The rearrangement joins TRBV7-3 to TRBJ2-1; D not resolved. The clonotype comes from a man between 50 and 59 years old with active or convalescent COVID-19. The sample taken for sequencing was peripheral blood. The CDR3 DNA reads as TGTGCCAGCAGCCCCGATCCGGTGCCGGGCAATGAGCAGTTCTTC. Its protein product is CASSPDPVPGNEQFF.